These T cell receptor beta chains were read from a single sample in a study of CD8+ T cells in alopecia areata. Assay: immunoSEQ multiplex PCR; the TCRdb copy retains only in-frame clones and omits some. This sample carries 150,000 or so clones, about 89% of them seen once, and the ten largest clones take over 13%. This sample comprised CD8+ T cells sorted from blood, obtained at week 0. All receptors derive from a human donor with alopecia areata. Each CDR3 is given with its conserved first and last residue. D genes are given only for firm matches. Expanded clones get a size class; other rows say once, few or many, or leave the size out.

j_gene: TRBJ2-7
abundance: .
v_gene: TRBV7-9
d_gene: .
CDR3aa: CASSYPETAAYEQYF
CDR3nt: TGTGCCAGCAGTTACCCGGAGACGGCGGCCTACGAGCAGTACTTC

j_gene: TRBJ2-3
abundance: .
v_gene: TRBV7-8
d_gene: TRBD2
CDR3aa: CASRDGGASTDTQYF
CDR3nt: TGTGCCAGCCGAGACGGGGGGGCTAGCACAGATACGCAGTATTTT

j_gene: TRBJ2-7
abundance: .
v_gene: TRBV4-1
d_gene: TRBD2
CDR3aa: CASSQDAGGSYEQYF
CDR3nt: TGCGCCAGCAGCCAAGATGCGGGAGGCTCCTACGAGCAGTACTTC

j_gene: TRBJ2-2
abundance: .
v_gene: TRBV7-9
d_gene: .
CDR3aa: CASSPQGGEHTGELFF
CDR3nt: TGTGCCAGCAGCCCGCAGGGGGGGGAGCACACCGGGGAGCTGTTTTTT

j_gene: TRBJ2-1
abundance: once
v_gene: TRBV30
d_gene: .
CDR3aa: CAWSVVEQFF
CDR3nt: TGTGCCTGGAGTGTTGTTGAGCAGTTCTTC

j_gene: TRBJ2-3
abundance: .
v_gene: TRBV11-2
d_gene: TRBD2
CDR3aa: CASSFITSGSPDTQYF
CDR3nt: TGTGCCAGCAGCTTCATAACTAGCGGGAGCCCAGATACGCAGTATTTT

j_gene: TRBJ2-7
abundance: .
v_gene: TRBV5-1
d_gene: .
CDR3aa: CASSLGSVDYEQYF
CDR3nt: TGCGCCAGCAGCTTGGGGTCGGTCGACTACGAGCAGTACTTC

j_gene: TRBJ2-4
abundance: few
v_gene: TRBV14
d_gene: .
CDR3aa: CASSPDLAKNIQYF
CDR3nt: TGTGCCAGCAGCCCCGATTTAGCCAAAAACATTCAGTACTTC

j_gene: TRBJ1-5
abundance: .
v_gene: TRBV5-4
d_gene: .
CDR3aa: CASSLVPNQPQHF
CDR3nt: TGTGCCAGCAGCTTGGTTCCCAATCAGCCCCAGCATTTT

j_gene: TRBJ2-7
abundance: .
v_gene: TRBV6-1
d_gene: .
CDR3aa: CASSEGSPSYEQYF
CDR3nt: TGTGCCAGCAGTGAAGGCAGCCCCTCCTACGAGCAGTACTTC

j_gene: TRBJ1-1
abundance: .
v_gene: TRBV27
d_gene: .
CDR3aa: CASSFAGLSTEAFF
CDR3nt: TGTGCCAGCAGTTTCGCAGGGTTGAGCACTGAAGCTTTCTTT

j_gene: TRBJ1-1
abundance: .
v_gene: TRBV6-1
d_gene: .
CDR3aa: CASSGRVNTEAFF
CDR3nt: TGTGCCAGCAGTGGGAGGGTGAACACTGAAGCTTTCTTT

j_gene: TRBJ1-3
abundance: .
v_gene: TRBV2
d_gene: TRBD1
CDR3aa: CASSTGVFGNTIYF
CDR3nt: TGTGCCAGTAGTACAGGGGTGTTTGGAAACACCATATATTTT

j_gene: TRBJ2-7
abundance: .
v_gene: TRBV19
d_gene: .
CDR3aa: CASSLQVEYEQYF
CDR3nt: TGTGCCAGTAGTTTGCAGGTGGAGTACGAGCAGTACTTC

j_gene: TRBJ2-1
abundance: once
v_gene: TRBV25-1
d_gene: .
CDR3aa: CASRHRGASYNEQFF
CDR3nt: TGTGCCAGCAGACACCGGGGGGCCTCCTACAATGAGCAGTTCTTC

j_gene: TRBJ1-5
abundance: .
v_gene: TRBV11-2
d_gene: TRBD1
CDR3aa: CASSSQGAIVSNQPQHF
CDR3nt: TGTGCCAGCAGCTCACAGGGGGCTATAGTAAGCAATCAGCCCCAGCATTTT

j_gene: TRBJ2-7
abundance: .
v_gene: TRBV10-1
d_gene: .
CDR3aa: CASSGRGSNEQYF
CDR3nt: TGCGCCAGCAGTGGCCGGGGGTCCAACGAGCAGTACTTC

j_gene: TRBJ2-2
abundance: few
v_gene: TRBV7-7
d_gene: .
CDR3aa: CASSLGATNTGELFF
CDR3nt: TGTGCCAGCAGCTTAGGGGCGACGAACACCGGGGAGCTGTTTTTT

j_gene: TRBJ2-7
abundance: .
v_gene: TRBV27
d_gene: .
CDR3aa: CASSPGQSSYEQYF
CDR3nt: TGTGCCAGCAGCCCAGGGCAGAGCTCCTACGAGCAGTACTTC

j_gene: TRBJ1-1
abundance: .
v_gene: TRBV10-1
d_gene: .
CDR3aa: CASSESEGTEAFF
CDR3nt: TGCGCCAGCAGTGAGTCAGAGGGAACTGAAGCTTTCTTT

j_gene: TRBJ2-7
abundance: .
v_gene: TRBV11-2
d_gene: TRBD2
CDR3aa: CASSWVTSGPSYEQYF
CDR3nt: TGTGCCAGCAGCTGGGTGACTAGCGGACCTTCCTACGAGCAGTACTTC

j_gene: TRBJ2-1
abundance: .
v_gene: TRBV6-5
d_gene: .
CDR3aa: CASSYIGDYSYNEQFF
CDR3nt: TGTGCCAGCAGTTACATCGGGGATTATTCCTACAATGAGCAGTTCTTC

j_gene: TRBJ2-1
abundance: once
v_gene: TRBV27
d_gene: TRBD2
CDR3aa: CASSPLSGGANEQFF
CDR3nt: TGTGCCAGCAGTCCCCTAAGCGGGGGGGCCAATGAGCAGTTCTTC

j_gene: TRBJ2-7
abundance: .
v_gene: TRBV4-1
d_gene: .
CDR3aa: CASSQDVFLGGISGEKTYEQYF
CDR3nt: TGCGCCAGCAGCCAAGATGTATTTCTAGGGGGAATATCGGGGGAGAAAACCTACGAGCAGTACTTC

j_gene: TRBJ1-1
abundance: .
v_gene: TRBV7-9
d_gene: .
CDR3aa: CASSSKGLNTEAFF
CDR3nt: TGTGCCAGCAGCTCAAAGGGCCTGAACACTGAAGCTTTCTTT

j_gene: TRBJ1-1
abundance: once
v_gene: TRBV10-1
d_gene: .
CDR3aa: CASSPGRGGLGNTEAFF
CDR3nt: TGCGCCAGCAGTCCGGGCAGGGGAGGATTGGGGAACACTGAAGCTTTCTTT

j_gene: TRBJ2-7
abundance: .
v_gene: TRBV30
d_gene: TRBD1
CDR3aa: CASRTGREQYF
CDR3nt: TGTGCCTCGCGGACAGGTCGGGAGCAGTACTTC

j_gene: TRBJ2-1
abundance: .
v_gene: TRBV10-3
d_gene: .
CDR3aa: CAISDETENEQFF
CDR3nt: TGTGCCATCAGTGATGAGACAGAGAATGAGCAGTTCTTC

j_gene: TRBJ2-3
abundance: once
v_gene: TRBV29-1
d_gene: .
CDR3aa: CSVDLEDRSTDTQYF
CDR3nt: TGCAGCGTTGATCTGGAGGATAGGAGCACAGATACGCAGTATTTT

j_gene: TRBJ2-2
abundance: .
v_gene: TRBV29-1
d_gene: .
CDR3aa: CSVEQDNTGELFF
CDR3nt: TGCAGCGTTGAACAGGATAACACCGGGGAGCTGTTTTTT

j_gene: TRBJ2-7
abundance: .
v_gene: TRBV6-5
d_gene: .
CDR3aa: CASANPPSEQYF
CDR3nt: TGTGCCAGCGCGAACCCACCTTCTGAGCAGTACTTC

j_gene: TRBJ2-1
abundance: .
v_gene: TRBV5-1
d_gene: .
CDR3aa: CASGDFSYNEQFF
CDR3nt: TGCGCCAGCGGAGACTTCTCCTACAATGAGCAGTTCTTC

j_gene: TRBJ2-7
abundance: .
v_gene: TRBV2
d_gene: .
CDR3aa: CASSDPPYEQYF
CDR3nt: TGTGCCAGCAGTGACCCCCCGTACGAGCAGTACTTC

j_gene: TRBJ2-3
abundance: .
v_gene: TRBV21-1
d_gene: .
CDR3aa: CASSKEQGDSDTQYF
CDR3nt: TGTGCCAGCAGCAAAGAACAGGGGGATTCAGATACGCAGTATTTT

j_gene: TRBJ2-1
abundance: .
v_gene: TRBV9
d_gene: TRBD2
CDR3aa: CASSVAGLAGHNEQFF
CDR3nt: TGTGCCAGCAGCGTAGCAGGACTAGCGGGGCACAATGAGCAGTTCTTC

j_gene: TRBJ1-1
abundance: .
v_gene: TRBV6-6
d_gene: TRBD1
CDR3aa: CASSTGAEAFF
CDR3nt: TGTGCCAGCAGTACAGGGGCTGAAGCTTTCTTT

j_gene: TRBJ2-7
abundance: once
v_gene: TRBV5-6
d_gene: .
CDR3aa: CASRRADYEQYF
CDR3nt: TGTGCCAGCAGGCGGGCAGACTACGAGCAGTACTTC

j_gene: TRBJ1-1
abundance: .
v_gene: TRBV2
d_gene: TRBD1
CDR3aa: CASITGGTEAFF
CDR3nt: TGTGCCAGCATTACAGGGGGCACTGAAGCTTTCTTT